A selection of T cell receptor beta chains follows, all from one sample in a study of T-cell reconstitution after alpha-beta-depleted transplantation in children. TCRdb fed the PCR reads into MiXCR, producing one record per CDR3 protein. The data contain a few hundred thousand distinct CDR3 sequences, roughly 13% of them singletons. The sequences come from PBMCs, mostly from graft donor cells, collected 360 days after TCRalphabeta/CD19-depleted stem cell transplant. These TCRs come from a male patient younger than 18 who had a stem cell transplant for acute myeloid leukemia, so the T cells may come from the graft donor. Both conserved end residues are part of each CDR3. D genes are given only for firm matches. Not all rows give a size; the values are once, few, many and, for expanded clones, a class.

TRBD2	few	TRBJ2-7	TRBV15	CATSRDSRSGELYEQYF	TGTGCCACCAGCAGAGATTCCCGTAGCGGGGAGCTCTACGAGCAGTACTTC
.	.	TRBJ1-4	TRBV28	CASSLSGTRGEKLFF	TGTGCCAGCAGTTTAAGTGGGACCAGGGGTGAAAAACTGTTTTTT
.	.	TRBJ1-2	TRBV28	CASSSASRTQFLNYGYTF	TGTGCCAGCAGTTCGGCCAGTAGGACTCAATTCCTTAACTATGGCTACACCTTC
.	.	TRBJ2-7	TRBV24-1	CATSQGGPYEQYF	TGTGCCACCAGCCAGGGTGGCCCCTACGAGCAGTACTTC
TRBD2	many	TRBJ2-3	TRBV4-2	CASSLLGGTSGGDTQYF	TGTGCCAGCAGCCTCCTCGGAGGGACTAGCGGAGGGGATACGCAGTATTTT
TRBD1	many	TRBJ2-7	TRBV7-2	CASSRGQGYEQYF	TGTGCCAGCAGCCGGGGACAGGGCTACGAGCAGTACTTC
.	few	TRBJ2-4	TRBV5-1	CASSLGRGGKNIQYF	TGCGCCAGCAGCTTGGGCCGGGGCGGCAAAAACATTCAGTACTTC
TRBD2	.	TRBJ2-7	TRBV4-3	CASSQASGGVAYEQYF	TGCGCCAGCAGCCAAGCTTCGGGGGGAGTCGCCTACGAGCAGTACTTC
TRBD1	many	TRBJ2-1	TRBV29-1	CSAGSPRTGRDEQFF	TGCAGCGCAGGCTCGCCGCGGACAGGCAGGGATGAGCAGTTCTTC
TRBD2	few	TRBJ2-1	TRBV28	CASRREGPTYNEQFF	TGTGCTTCGCGACGGGAGGGCCCCACCTACAATGAGCAGTTCTTC
.	few	TRBJ2-7	TRBV12-3/TRBV12-4	CASSFSDKSYEQYF	TGTGCCAGCAGTTTCTCGGACAAATCCTACGAGCAGTACTTC
.	.	TRBJ2-1	TRBV24-1	CATSDLRADHGNEQFF	TGTGCCACCAGTGATTTGAGAGCGGATCATGGGAATGAGCAGTTCTTC
.	many	TRBJ2-7	TRBV29-1	CSVASRLPYEQYF	TGCAGCGTTGCGAGCAGGTTGCCTTACGAGCAGTACTTC
.	.	TRBJ2-1	TRBV5-1	CASSLDARSYNEQFF	TGCGCCAGCAGCTTGGATGCCCGCTCCTACAATGAGCAGTTCTTC
TRBD2	many	TRBJ2-2	TRBV7-9	CASSGRTTGGGELFF	TGTGCCAGCAGCGGAAGGACTACGGGAGGCGGGGAGCTGTTTTTT
.	.	TRBJ1-2	TRBV28	CASSQDPSYGYTF	TGTGCCAGCAGTCAAGACCCCTCATATGGCTACACCTTC
TRBD1	.	TRBJ2-7	TRBV4-3	CASSHRTGVESYEQYF	TGCGCCAGCAGCCACCGGACAGGGGTAGAGTCCTACGAGCAGTACTTC
.	many	TRBJ2-1	TRBV5-6	CASSLGGPDSYNEQFF	TGTGCCAGCAGCTTGGGCGGGCCCGACTCCTACAATGAGCAGTTCTTC
TRBD2	many	TRBJ2-5	TRBV28	CASSQTSGTYQETQYF	TGTGCCAGCAGCCAGACTAGCGGGACGTACCAAGAGACCCAGTACTTC
TRBD1	many	TRBJ2-2	TRBV6-5	CASSYSRTGGTGELFF	TGTGCCAGCAGTTACTCCCGGACAGGGGGCACCGGGGAGCTGTTTTTT
.	.	TRBJ2-7	TRBV5-1	CASSSGRGPLYEQYF	TGCGCCAGCAGCTCTGGCCGGGGCCCTCTCTACGAGCAGTACTTC
TRBD1	.	TRBJ2-1	TRBV28	CASSSTGELRNEQFF	TGTGCCAGCAGCTCCACAGGGGAGTTGAGGAATGAGCAGTTCTTC
.	few	TRBJ2-1	TRBV28	CASSTLLGPNEQFF	TGTGCCAGCAGTACCTTACTAGGTCCAAATGAGCAGTTCTTC
TRBD2	.	TRBJ2-3	TRBV19	CASSRGVGTQYF	TGTGCCAGTAGTCGGGGGGTCGGAACGCAGTATTTT
TRBD2	few	TRBJ2-1	TRBV2	CASRAGTSGRAGYNEQFF	TGTGCCAGCAGAGCCGGGACTAGCGGGAGGGCCGGCTACAATGAGCAGTTCTTC